This T cell receptor beta chain derives from a study of Ad26.COV2.S vaccination and SARS-CoV-2 variants. Study details: The donor was enrolled in the Ad26.COV2.S arm of the COV1001 trial.

Repertoires were generated with immunoSEQ multiplex PCR, while TCRdb's copy carries only in-frame clones and drops some. In the table there are fewer than 500,000 clones, around nine tenths of which are singletons. Study conclusions and caveats: Placebo recipients trailed vaccine recipients in spike-specific TCR breadth. There was a possibility that the TCR breadth and depth analyses underestimated total T cell responses. Vaccine and placebo groups showed comparable non-spike TCR breadth.

V trimming: 3 bases; J trimming: 0 bases; junction bases outside the gene matches: 4. The CDR3 loop spans 15 amino acids. The germline V gene encodes CDR1 KGHDR and CDR2 SFDVKD. Treatment denoted: roughly 19 received Ad26.COV2.S at low or high dose, single or two shots; roughly five received placebo; per-sample allocation not given. Vaccine and placebo recipients were sampled on day 63 after the first injection. Details on this clone: Antigen: not known.

The material sequenced was peripheral blood, taken in a trial of Ad26.COV2.S vaccine versus placebo. This TCR derives from a person between 18 and 65 years old who received the Ad26.COV2.S COVID-19 vaccine or a placebo. J is TRBJ2-7 and V is TRBV24-1; 7 nucleotides line up with TRBD1. The CDR3 is CATSDPRQGSYEQYF. CDR3 bases: TGTGCCACCAGTGATCCAAGACAGGGCTCCTACGAGCAGTACTTC.